The 29 T cell receptor beta chains below all came from one sample that was sequenced in a study of T cell responses to AZD1222 COVID-19 vaccine. Profiling relied on immunoSEQ multiplex PCR, and the TCRdb table lists in-frame clones only, not all of them. The data hold 90,000 to 110,000 clones, with roughly 90% observed a single time. This material consisted of peripheral blood, taken on day 0 of AZD1222 vaccination. The receptors originated from an adult in good health.

A remark on this clone: The sample has other DNA sequences that encode this CDR3 too. Here the CDR3 reads CSARDLTEAFF. The CDR3 coding sequence is TGCAGTGCTAGAGATCTGACTGAAGCTTTCTTT. This chain uses TRBV20-1 with TRBJ1-1; D is ambiguous. From germline, CDR1 is DFQATT and CDR2 SNEGSKA (reference sequence). Trimming took 0 bases from V and 5 from J, leaving 4 bases between them. The CDR3 contains 11 residues.

The rearrangement uses TRBV11-2 and TRBJ1-1, with no clear D. Trimming stripped 1 base from V and 8 bases from J, with 8 bases between. The CDR3 runs 12 residues. Germline V gene data show CDR1 as SGHAT and CDR2 as FQNNGV. CDR3 nucleotide sequence: TGTGCCAGCAGCTTAGGGGCAACCGAAGCTTTCTTT. As protein: CASSLGATEAFF.

The J gene is TRBJ1-2, the V gene TRBV19; D is unclear. From germline, CDR1 is LNHDA and CDR2 SQIVND (reference sequence). V was pared by 3 bases and J by 8 bases, with 16 bases between. CDR3 length: 14 residues. Here the CDR3 reads CASSISAGSGGYTF. The CDR3, as DNA: TGTGCCAGTAGTATTTCGGCCGGTTCCGGGGGCTACACCTTC.

J is TRBJ1-5 and V is TRBV4-1; 7 bases line up with TRBD1. In germline, CDR1 is MGHRA, CDR2 YSYEKL. There are 17 residues in the CDR3. V was pared by 0 bases and J by 7 bases, with 12 bases of the junction left unmatched. The CDR3: CASSQEMAGGNTQPQHF. Written as DNA, the CDR3 is TGCGCCAGCAGCCAAGAGATGGCAGGGGGTAATACGCAGCCCCAGCATTTT.

This chain joins TRBV19 and TRBJ1-1; possibly TRBD1 for D (5 bases). Deletions cut 3 bases from V and 1 base from J, with 12 bases between. Germline CDR1 LNHDA, CDR2 SQIVND (reference sequence). CDR3 length: 15 amino acids. CDR3 nucleotide sequence: TGTGCCAGTAGTATGCAGGGTCGAGGGAACACTGAAGCTTTCTTT. Translated: CASSMQGRGNTEAFF.

The J gene is TRBJ2-1, the V gene TRBV7-2; no reliable D call. CDR1 SGHTA and CDR2 FQGNSA come from the germline V gene. Trimming stripped 1 base from V and 3 bases from J, with 7 bases between. The CDR3 has 14 amino acids. As DNA, the CDR3 is TGTGCCAGCAGCTTAGAATGGGACTACAATGAGCAGTTCTTC. It yields the protein CASSLEWDYNEQFF.

The genes are TRBV18 and TRBJ1-1; D gene unclear. Germline values: CDR1 KGHSH, CDR2 LQKENI. The CDR3 is made up of 13 amino acids. Trimming pared 4 bases from V and 1 base from J, leaving 7 bases between. The CDR3 here is CASSLQRNTEAFF. The CDR3 bases are TGTGCCAGCTCACTACAGAGGAACACTGAAGCTTTCTTT.

This chain uses TRBV7-3 with TRBJ2-1; 10 positions match TRBD2. V lost 0 bases, J lost 4 bases, and 9 bases stayed unmatched. Germline CDR1 SGHTA, CDR2 FQGTGA. This CDR3 comprises 18 residues. CDR3 in DNA: TGTGCCAGCAGCTTAACAAAATTAGCGGGGGGCCGGTACAATGAGCAGTTCTTC. Amino acid sequence: CASSLTKLAGGRYNEQFF. Complete variable domain (other parts from reference TRBV7-3 and TRBJ2-1): GAGVSQTPSNKVTEKGKYVELRCDPISGHTALYWYRQSLGQGPEFLIYFQGTGAADDSGLPNDRFFAVRPEGSVSTLKIQRTERGDSAVYLCASSLTKLAGGRYNEQFFGPGTRLTVL.

This chain uses TRBV10-3 with TRBJ1-1; D gene unclear. This CDR3 is built from 13 residues. Per germline, CDR1 ENHRY and CDR2 SYGVKD. Trimming took off 4 bases at V and 0 bases at J, with 6 bases between the two ends. The CDR3 sequence is CAISAQMNTEAFF. The CDR3 DNA follows: TGTGCCATCAGTGCACAGATGAACACTGAAGCTTTCTTT.

The chain links TRBV19 to TRBJ2-2, with 7 bases matching TRBD1. This CDR3 comprises 14 residues. The germline CDR1 and CDR2 sequences are LNHDA and SQIVND (reference sequence). J was trimmed by 0 bases and V by 7 bases; bases with no gene match: 2. CDR3 sequence: CASMTGSNTGELFF. In DNA, the CDR3 is TGTGCCAGTATGACAGGGTCGAACACCGGGGAGCTGTTTTTT.

This rearrangement joins TRBV7-9 to TRBJ1-1; D unclear. The germline gives CDR1 SEHNR, CDR2 FQNEAQ (reference sequence). The CDR3 is 13 residues long. V was clipped by 6 bases and J by 7 bases, with 15 bases between them. The CDR3 DNA sequence: TGTGCCAGCAGTCTGGGGTCCGGAGGTGAAGCTTTCTTT. It codes for CASSLGSGGEAFF.

This chain uses TRBV28 with TRBJ2-3; D remains unclear. Germline assignment: CDR1 MDHEN and CDR2 SYDVKM. Deletions cut 2 bases from V and 3 bases from J, with 6 bases between. This CDR3 spans 13 amino acids. CDR3: CASSLRSTDTQYF. The CDR3, as DNA: TGTGCCAGCAGTTTAAGGAGTACAGATACGCAGTATTTT.

The chain recombines TRBV5-6 with TRBJ1-5; D is perhaps TRBD1 (6 bases). The CDR3 extends over 14 amino acids. CDR1 is SGHDT, CDR2 YYEEEE, per germline. V gave up 1 base and J gave up 8 bases, with 13 bases separating them. CDR3 in DNA: TGTGCCAGCAGCTTGTTCTGGGGGCCGGAGCCCCAGCATTTT. It yields the protein CASSLFWGPEPQHF.

This clone was recorded a few times. This chain uses TRBV6-2 or TRBV6-3 with TRBJ2-7; D uncertain. This CDR3 region has 13 residues. CDR1 MNHEY and CDR2 SVGEGT come from the germline V gene. With 0 bases removed from V and 1 base from J, the gap between germline ends came to 4 bases. The DNA for the CDR3 is TGTGCCAGCAGTTACTCATCTTCCTACGAGCAGTACTTC. It translates to CASSYSSSYEQYF.

The genes are TRBV4-1 and TRBJ2-1; D is unresolved. Germline CDR1 is MGHRA and CDR2 is YSYEKL. V was cut by 2 bases and J by 11 bases, with 10 bases left in between. CDR3 size: 12 residues. CDR3 coding DNA: TGCGCCAGCAGCCAAACGGCTGGTAAGCAGTTCTTC. Translating it yields CASSQTAGKQFF.

This chain joins TRBV5-1 and TRBJ1-4; TRBD1 matches 12 bases. Germline V gene sequence: CDR1 SGHRS, CDR2 YFSETQ. V dropped 3 bases and J dropped 0; count of bases not matched to a gene: 3. There are 17 residues in the CDR3. The CDR3 bases are TGCGCCAGCAGCTGGGACAGGGGGCTCGCAACTAATGAAAAACTGTTTTTT. As protein: CASSWDRGLATNEKLFF.

This chain joins TRBV7-9 and TRBJ2-1, with 7 nucleotides matching TRBD1. This CDR3 spans 14 amino acids. The V gene's germline CDR1 is SEHNR and CDR2 FQNEAQ (reference sequence). With 7 bases clipped from V and 4 bases from J, the junction kept 7 bases outside the gene matches. The CDR3 protein is CASTRDRSYNEQFF. The CDR3 coding sequence is TGTGCCAGCACTCGGGACAGATCATACAATGAGCAGTTCTTC. The variable domain in full, with the rest retrieved from reference TRBV7-9 and TRBJ2-1, is DTGVSQNPRHKITKRGQNVTFRCDPISEHNRLYWYRQTLGQGPEFLTYFQNEAQLEKSRLLSDRFSAERPKGSFSTLEIQRTEQGDSAMYLCASTRDRSYNEQFFGPGTRLTVL.

CDR3 coding DNA: TGTGCCAGCAGTGGACAGGGCTATGAGCAGTTCTTC. As protein: CASSGQGYEQFF. The chain is built from TRBV2 and TRBJ2-1, with 7 bases fitting TRBD1. The CDR3 contains 12 residues. Germline V gene data show CDR1 as SNHLY and CDR2 as FYNNEI. V was clipped by 4 bases and J by 8 bases; unmatched bases: 2.

V gene TRBV27 combines with J gene TRBJ2-1; D is uncertain. This CDR3 contains 13 residues. Germline-derived CDR1 and CDR2 are MNHEY and SMNVEV (reference sequence). Trimming removed 3 bases at V and 9 bases at J, with 12 bases between. CDR3 in DNA: TGTGCCAGCAGTTTCCTCCCTAAGGGTGAGCAGTTCTTC. As protein: CASSFLPKGEQFF.

The V call is TRBV19, the J call TRBJ2-1; no clear D gene. Germline assignment: CDR1 LNHDA and CDR2 SQIVND (reference sequence). The CDR3 length is 14 residues. The V gene lost 6 bases and the J gene lost 4 bases, with 13 bases spanning the gap. Here the CDR3 reads CASRGITRYNEQFF. The DNA of the CDR3 is TGTGCCAGTAGGGGCATAACTCGTTACAATGAGCAGTTCTTC.

The CDR3 here is CASERGAEAFF. In DNA, the CDR3 is TGTGCCAGTGAGAGGGGGGCTGAAGCTTTCTTT. The V and J genes are TRBV3-1 (or the pseudogene TRBV3-2) and TRBJ1-1; TRBD1 is a possible D gene (6 bases). Trimming pared 9 bases from V and 6 bases from J, leaving 11 bases between. The CDR3 runs to 11 residues. Germline lookup yields CDR1 LGHDT and CDR2 YNNKEL (reference sequence).

This chain connects TRBV24-1 to TRBJ2-1, with D possibly matching TRBD1 (5 bases). In germline, CDR1 is KGHDR, CDR2 SFDVKD. The CDR3 is 17 amino acids. V was cut by 2 bases and J by 4 bases, with 17 bases left in between. The CDR3 loop is CATSDSSPRVVYNEQFF. The CDR3 DNA is TGTGCCACCAGTGATTCTTCCCCCAGGGTCGTTTACAATGAGCAGTTCTTC.

On this clone itself: Other DNA sequences in this specimen translate into the identical CDR3. The rearrangement uses TRBV6-1 and TRBJ2-6; D is unclear. V lost 3 bases to trimming and J lost 1 base, with 4 bases between them. Germline CDR1 and CDR2: MNHNS and SASEGT. CDR3 length: 14 residues. The CDR3 sequence: CASSDGSGANVLTF. The DNA of the CDR3 is TGTGCCAGCAGTGACGGTTCTGGGGCCAACGTCCTGACTTTC.

The rearrangement joins TRBV28 to TRBJ1-6; D gene unclear. The germline V gene has CDR1 MDHEN and CDR2 SYDVKM. V was shortened by 7 bases and J by 8 bases, with 15 bases between the two germline ends. The CDR3 runs to 14 residues. CDR3 nucleotide sequence: TGTGCCAGCATAACGCGGCGGCACTATTCACCCCTCCACTTT. Protein: CASITRRHYSPLHF.

J is TRBJ2-3 and V is TRBV20-1, with D possibly TRBD2 on 6 matching bases. The germline V gene encodes CDR1 DFQATT and CDR2 SNEGSKA (reference sequence). This CDR3 has 14 amino acids. V lost 7 bases and J lost 1, with 15 bases in between. This CDR3 reads CSVSSGGGTDTQYF. In DNA form, the CDR3 reads TGCAGTGTTAGTAGCGGCGGCGGCACAGATACGCAGTATTTT.

The chain recombines TRBV5-4 with TRBJ1-2; TRBD1 agrees at 9 bases. After removal of 4 bases from V and 8 bases from J, the junction contained 12 bases not matched to a gene. The length of the CDR3 is 15 residues. CDR1 SGHNT and CDR2 YYREEE come from the germline V gene (reference sequence). The CDR3 DNA reads as TGTGCCAGCAGCCGTCCCGGGACAGGGTGGGGAGGCTACACCTTC. Protein sequence: CASSRPGTGWGGYTF.

V usage is TRBV13 and J usage is TRBJ1-5; D ambiguous. The ends were cut back, 2 bases at V and 2 bases at J, with 4 bases in the middle. This CDR3 comprises 13 residues. Germline CDR1 PRHDT, CDR2 FYEKMQ (reference sequence). DNA of the CDR3: TGTGCCAGCAGCTTACTCGGCAATCAGCCCCAGCATTTT. As protein: CASSLLGNQPQHF.

The V call is TRBV4-2, the J call TRBJ1-6; D call uncertain. Germline CDR1 LGHNA, CDR2 YNFKEQ. V dropped 0 bases and J dropped 8 bases, with 8 bases sitting between them. CDR3 length equals 14 residues. The CDR3 DNA sequence: TGTGCCAGCAGCCAAGATGAAAGGGATTCACCCCTCCACTTT. Translating it yields CASSQDERDSPLHF.

This chain uses TRBV2 with TRBJ2-1; 7 nucleotides agree with TRBD2. Germline V gene sequence: CDR1 SNHLY, CDR2 FYNNEI. The CDR3 loop spans 14 amino acids. V shed 7 bases, J shed 8 bases, and the junction held 11 bases outside the gene matches. CDR3 protein: CASTLAPLEDEQFF. CDR3 bases: TGTGCCAGCACACTAGCGCCTCTTGAGGATGAGCAGTTCTTC.